The clone carrying this T cell receptor beta chain was seen just once. This sample stems from a study of cytomegalovirus exposure and HLA in healthy donors. The PCR employed 60 Vbeta primers together with 13 Jbeta primers. The method was immunoSEQ multiplex PCR; TCRdb's version includes in-frame clones alone and lacks a portion of them. Among more than 95,000 clones listed, roughly 85% were seen once. V shed 5 bases and J 5 bases; nucleotides not matched to a gene: 6. The CDR3 length is 15 residues. CDR1 and CDR2 from the germline V gene are SEHNR and FQNEAQ (reference sequence). Specimen: PBMCs. The genes are TRBV7-9 and TRBJ1-6; 7 bases map to TRBD1. The receptor was derived from a man between 18 and 29 years old in good health and CMV-seropositive. CDR3 in amino acids: CASSRQGIDNSPLHF. Here the CDR3 DNA reads TGTGCCAGCAGCCGACAGGGTATTGATAATTCACCCCTCCACTTT.